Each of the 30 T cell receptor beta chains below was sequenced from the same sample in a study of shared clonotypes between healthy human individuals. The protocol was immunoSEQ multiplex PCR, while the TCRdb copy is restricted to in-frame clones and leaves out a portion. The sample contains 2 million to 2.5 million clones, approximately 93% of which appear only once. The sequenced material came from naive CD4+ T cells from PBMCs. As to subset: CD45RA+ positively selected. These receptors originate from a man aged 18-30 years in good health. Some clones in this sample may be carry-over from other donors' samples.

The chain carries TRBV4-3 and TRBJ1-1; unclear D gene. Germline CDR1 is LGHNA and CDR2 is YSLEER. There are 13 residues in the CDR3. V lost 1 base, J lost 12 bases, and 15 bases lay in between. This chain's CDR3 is CASSQAGGTGTFF. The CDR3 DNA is TGCGCCAGCAGCCAAGCTGGTGGAACGGGGACTTTCTTT.

The CDR3 loop reads CASSLGGWDQPQHF. The CDR3 nucleotides read TGTGCCAGCAGCTTAGGGGGTTGGGATCAGCCCCAGCATTTT. The chain joins TRBV7-8 to TRBJ1-5; D ambiguous. V was cut by 1 base and J by 5 bases, with 9 bases left in between. This CDR3 spans 14 amino acids. Germline assignment: CDR1 SGHVS and CDR2 FQNEAQ. Drawing the rest from reference TRBV7-8 and TRBJ1-5, the complete variable domain is GAGVSQSPRYKVAKRGQDVALRCDPISGHVSLFWYQQALGQGPEFLTYFQNEAQLDKSGLPSDRFFAERPEGSVSTLKIQRTQQEDSAVYLCASSLGGWDQPQHFGDGTRLSIL.

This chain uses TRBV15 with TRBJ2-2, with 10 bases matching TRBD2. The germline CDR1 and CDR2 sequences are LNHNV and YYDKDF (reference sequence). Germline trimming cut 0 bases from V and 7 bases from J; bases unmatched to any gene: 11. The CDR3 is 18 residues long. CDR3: CATSRDRSSGREHGELFF. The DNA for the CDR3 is TGTGCCACCAGCAGAGATCGTTCCAGCGGGAGGGAACACGGGGAGCTGTTTTTT.

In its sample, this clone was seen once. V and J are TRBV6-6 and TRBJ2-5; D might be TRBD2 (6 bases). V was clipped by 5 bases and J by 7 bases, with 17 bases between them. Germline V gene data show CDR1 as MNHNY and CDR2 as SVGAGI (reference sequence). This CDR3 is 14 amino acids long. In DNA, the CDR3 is TGTGCCAGCAGTACTCCGGGGGAGATCGGGACCCAGTACTTC. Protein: CASSTPGEIGTQYF.

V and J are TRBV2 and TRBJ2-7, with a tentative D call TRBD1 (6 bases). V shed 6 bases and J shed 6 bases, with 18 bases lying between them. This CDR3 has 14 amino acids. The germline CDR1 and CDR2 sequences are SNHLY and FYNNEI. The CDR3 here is CASRVRGTTAEQYF. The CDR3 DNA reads TGTGCCAGCAGAGTGAGGGGGACCACGGCCGAGCAGTACTTC. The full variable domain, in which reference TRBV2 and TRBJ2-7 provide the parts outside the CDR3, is EPEVTQTPSHQVTQMGQEVILRCVPISNHLYFYWYRQILGQKVEFLVSFYNNEISEKSEIFDDQFSVERPDGSNFTLKIRSTKLEDSAMYFCASRVRGTTAEQYFGPGTRLTVT.

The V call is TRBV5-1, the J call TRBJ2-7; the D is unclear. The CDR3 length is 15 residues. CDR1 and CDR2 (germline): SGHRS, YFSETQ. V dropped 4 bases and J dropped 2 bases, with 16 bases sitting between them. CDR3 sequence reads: CASSPDGPSTYEQYF. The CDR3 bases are TGCGCCAGCAGCCCGGACGGACCGTCCACCTACGAGCAGTACTTC.

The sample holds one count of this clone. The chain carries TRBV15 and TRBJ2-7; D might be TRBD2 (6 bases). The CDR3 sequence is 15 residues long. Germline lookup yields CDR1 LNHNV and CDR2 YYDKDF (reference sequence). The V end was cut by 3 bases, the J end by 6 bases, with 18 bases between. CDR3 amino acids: CATSSRGRGGGEQYF. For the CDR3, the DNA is TGTGCCACCAGCAGTAGAGGACGGGGAGGTGGCGAGCAGTACTTC.

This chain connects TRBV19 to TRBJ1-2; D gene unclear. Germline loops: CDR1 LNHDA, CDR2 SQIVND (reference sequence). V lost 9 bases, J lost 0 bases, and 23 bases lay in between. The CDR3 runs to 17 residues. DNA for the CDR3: TGTGCCAGGAAACTTCTTTGGAGGTTAAGGACTAACTATGGCTACACCTTC. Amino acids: CARKLLWRLRTNYGYTF.

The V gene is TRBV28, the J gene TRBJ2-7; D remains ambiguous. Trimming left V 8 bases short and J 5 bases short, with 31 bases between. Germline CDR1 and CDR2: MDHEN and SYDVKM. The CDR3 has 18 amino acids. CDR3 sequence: CASVSSPRAFGLENEQYF. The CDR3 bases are TGTGCCAGCGTCAGTTCCCCAAGAGCGTTTGGCCTGGAGAACGAGCAGTACTTC.

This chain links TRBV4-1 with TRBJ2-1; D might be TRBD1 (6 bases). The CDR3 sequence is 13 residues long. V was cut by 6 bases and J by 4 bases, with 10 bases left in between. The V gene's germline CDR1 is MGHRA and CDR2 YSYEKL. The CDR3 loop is CASRGTGYNEQFF. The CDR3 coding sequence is TGCGCCAGCAGGGGCACAGGGTACAATGAGCAGTTCTTC.

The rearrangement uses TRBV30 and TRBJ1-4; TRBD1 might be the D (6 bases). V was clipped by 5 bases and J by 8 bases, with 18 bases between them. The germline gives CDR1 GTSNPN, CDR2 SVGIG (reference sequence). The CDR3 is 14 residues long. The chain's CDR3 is CAWAWDIENEKLFF. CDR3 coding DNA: TGTGCCTGGGCATGGGACATAGAAAACGAAAAACTGTTTTTT.

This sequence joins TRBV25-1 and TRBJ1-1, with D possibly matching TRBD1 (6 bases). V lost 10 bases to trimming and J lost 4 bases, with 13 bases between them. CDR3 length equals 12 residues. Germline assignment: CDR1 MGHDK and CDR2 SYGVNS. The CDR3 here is CATRGASTEAFF. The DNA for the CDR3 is TGTGCCACCCGGGGGGCGAGCACTGAAGCTTTCTTT.

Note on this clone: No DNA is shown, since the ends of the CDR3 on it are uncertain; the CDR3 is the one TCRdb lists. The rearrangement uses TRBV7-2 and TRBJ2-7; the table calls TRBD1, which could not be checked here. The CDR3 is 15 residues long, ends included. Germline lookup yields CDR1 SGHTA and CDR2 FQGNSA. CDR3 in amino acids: CASSFGPGQAYEQYF.

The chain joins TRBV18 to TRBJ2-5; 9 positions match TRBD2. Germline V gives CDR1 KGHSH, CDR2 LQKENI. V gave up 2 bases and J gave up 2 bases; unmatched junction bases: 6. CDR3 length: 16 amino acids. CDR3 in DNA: TGTGCCAGCTCACCAAACCACCTAGCGGGACAAGAGACCCAGTACTTC. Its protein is CASSPNHLAGQETQYF.

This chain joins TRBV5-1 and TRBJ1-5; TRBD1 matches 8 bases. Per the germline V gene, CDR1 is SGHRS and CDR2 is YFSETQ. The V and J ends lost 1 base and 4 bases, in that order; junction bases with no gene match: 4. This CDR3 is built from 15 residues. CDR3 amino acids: CASSLSDRENQPQHF. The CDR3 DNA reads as TGCGCCAGCAGCTTGTCGGACAGGGAGAATCAGCCCCAGCATTTT.

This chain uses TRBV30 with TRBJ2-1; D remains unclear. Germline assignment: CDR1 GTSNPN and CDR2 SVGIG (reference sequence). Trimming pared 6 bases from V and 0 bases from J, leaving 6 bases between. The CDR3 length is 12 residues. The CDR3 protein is CACISSYNEQFF. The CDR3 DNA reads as TGTGCCTGCATTAGCTCCTACAATGAGCAGTTCTTC.

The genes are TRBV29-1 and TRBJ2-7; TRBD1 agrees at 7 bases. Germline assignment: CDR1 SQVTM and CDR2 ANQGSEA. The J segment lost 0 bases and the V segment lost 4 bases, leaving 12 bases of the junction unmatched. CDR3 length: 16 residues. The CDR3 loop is CSVGFPGQSSSYEQYF. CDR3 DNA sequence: TGCAGCGTTGGATTCCCGGGACAGAGTAGCTCCTACGAGCAGTACTTC.

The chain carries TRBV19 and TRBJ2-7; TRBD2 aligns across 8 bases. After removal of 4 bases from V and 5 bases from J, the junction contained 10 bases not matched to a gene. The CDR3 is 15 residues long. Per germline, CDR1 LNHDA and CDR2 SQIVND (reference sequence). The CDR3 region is CASSTRSGTSNEQYF. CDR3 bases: TGTGCCAGTAGTACCCGATCCGGGACTAGTAACGAGCAGTACTTC.

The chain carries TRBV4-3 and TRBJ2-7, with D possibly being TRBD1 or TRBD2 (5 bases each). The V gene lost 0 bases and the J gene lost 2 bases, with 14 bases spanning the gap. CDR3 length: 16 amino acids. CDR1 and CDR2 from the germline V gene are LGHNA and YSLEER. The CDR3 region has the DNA TGCGCCAGCAGCCAAGATAGGGGTGGGGGAACCTACGAGCAGTACTTC. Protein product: CASSQDRGGGTYEQYF.

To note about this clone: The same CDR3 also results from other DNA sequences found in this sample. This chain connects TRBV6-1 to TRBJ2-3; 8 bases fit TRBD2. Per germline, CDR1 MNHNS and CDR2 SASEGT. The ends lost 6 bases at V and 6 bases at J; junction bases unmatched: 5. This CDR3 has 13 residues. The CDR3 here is CASRVAGTDTQYF. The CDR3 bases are TGTGCCAGCAGGGTAGCGGGAACGGATACGCAGTATTTT.

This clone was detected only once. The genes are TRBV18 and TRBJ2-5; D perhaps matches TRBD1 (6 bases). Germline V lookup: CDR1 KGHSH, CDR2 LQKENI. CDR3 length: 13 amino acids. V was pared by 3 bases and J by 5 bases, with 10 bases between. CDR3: CASSPLGAETQYF. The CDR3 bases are TGTGCCAGCTCACCCCTGGGGGCGGAGACCCAGTACTTC.

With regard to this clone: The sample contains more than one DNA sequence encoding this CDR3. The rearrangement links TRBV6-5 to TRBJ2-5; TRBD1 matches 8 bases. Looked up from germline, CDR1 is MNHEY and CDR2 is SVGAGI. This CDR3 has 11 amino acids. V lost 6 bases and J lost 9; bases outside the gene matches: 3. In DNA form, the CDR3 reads TGTGCCAGCAGCTACAGGGGGGCCCAGTACTTC. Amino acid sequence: CASSYRGAQYF.

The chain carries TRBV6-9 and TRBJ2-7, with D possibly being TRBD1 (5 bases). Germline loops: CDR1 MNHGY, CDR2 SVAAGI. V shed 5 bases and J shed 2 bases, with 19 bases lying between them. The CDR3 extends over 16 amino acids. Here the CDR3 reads CASSASLQGSPYEQYF. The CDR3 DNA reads TGTGCCAGCAGTGCCTCGCTGCAGGGAAGTCCCTACGAGCAGTACTTC.

The CDR3 loop is CASSLLWGGDYGYTF. For the CDR3, the DNA is TGTGCCAGCAGTTTATTATGGGGAGGAGACTATGGCTACACCTTC. J is TRBJ1-2 and V is TRBV28; no reliable D call. Looked up from germline, CDR1 is MDHEN and CDR2 is SYDVKM. This CDR3 is built from 15 residues. V was pared by 1 base and J by 3 bases, with 12 bases between.

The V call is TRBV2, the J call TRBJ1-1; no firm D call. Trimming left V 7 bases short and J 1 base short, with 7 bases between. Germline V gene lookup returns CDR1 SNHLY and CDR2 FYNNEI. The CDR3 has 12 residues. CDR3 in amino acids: CASNWGNTEAFF. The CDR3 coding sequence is TGTGCCAGCAATTGGGGGAACACTGAAGCTTTCTTT.

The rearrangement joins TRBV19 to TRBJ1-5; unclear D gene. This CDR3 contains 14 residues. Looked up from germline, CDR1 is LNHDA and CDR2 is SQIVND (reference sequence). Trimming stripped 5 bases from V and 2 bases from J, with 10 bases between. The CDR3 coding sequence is TGTGCCAGTAGTCGCAGCGTAGGCAATCAGCCCCAGCATTTT. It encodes CASSRSVGNQPQHF.

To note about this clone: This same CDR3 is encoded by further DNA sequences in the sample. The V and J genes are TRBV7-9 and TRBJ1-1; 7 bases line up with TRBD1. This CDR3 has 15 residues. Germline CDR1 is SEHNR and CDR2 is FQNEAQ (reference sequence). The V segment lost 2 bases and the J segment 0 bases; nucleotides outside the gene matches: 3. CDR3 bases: TGTGCCAGCAGCTTACCTGGGACAGTGAACACTGAAGCTTTCTTT. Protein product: CASSLPGTVNTEAFF.

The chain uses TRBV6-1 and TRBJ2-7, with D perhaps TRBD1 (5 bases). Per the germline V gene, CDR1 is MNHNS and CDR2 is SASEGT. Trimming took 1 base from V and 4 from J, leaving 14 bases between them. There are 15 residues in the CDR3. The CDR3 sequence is CASSEGSPGWYEQYF. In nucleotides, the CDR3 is TGTGCCAGCAGTGAAGGATCACCAGGGTGGTACGAGCAGTACTTC.

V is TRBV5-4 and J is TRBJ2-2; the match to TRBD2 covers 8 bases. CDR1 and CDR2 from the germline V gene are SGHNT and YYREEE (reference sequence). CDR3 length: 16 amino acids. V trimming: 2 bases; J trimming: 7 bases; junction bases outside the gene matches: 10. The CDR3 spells CASSFLAGVGGGELFF. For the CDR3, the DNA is TGTGCCAGCAGCTTCCTAGCGGGTGTGGGTGGCGGGGAGCTGTTTTTT. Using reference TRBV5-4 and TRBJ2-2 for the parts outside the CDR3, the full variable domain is ETGVTQSPTHLIKTRGQQVTLRCSSQSGHNTVSWYQQALGQGPQFIFQYYREEENGRGNFPPRFSGLQFPNYSSELNVNALELDDSALYLCASSFLAGVGGGELFFGEGSRLTVL.

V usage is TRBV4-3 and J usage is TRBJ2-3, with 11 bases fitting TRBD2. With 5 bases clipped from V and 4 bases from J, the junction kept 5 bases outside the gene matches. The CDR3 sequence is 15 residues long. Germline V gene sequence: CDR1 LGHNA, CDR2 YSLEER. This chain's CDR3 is CASSALAGGSDTQYF. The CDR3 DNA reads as TGCGCCAGCAGCGCGCTAGCGGGAGGATCAGATACGCAGTATTTT.